This T cell receptor beta chain was recorded in a study of early T cells in non-severe SARS-CoV-2 infection (dated by TCRdb to 2020 to 2023). Background for the entire study: TCR sequencing used bulk RNA from unsorted whole blood, so alpha and beta chains could not be paired.

On the study overall, not on this receptor specifically: Matching against VDJdb was skewed toward anti-spike CD8 responses, likely underestimated virus-specific expansions, and missed private and CD4 specificities.

Based on the germline V gene, the CDR1 and CDR2 sequences are SGDLS and YYNGEE. The CDR3 numbers 12 residues from cysteine through phenylalanine. Only the CDR3 part of the read is kept: 36 bases, read in frame from the first base. Libraries were built with 5' RACE. Data came from a NextSeq 500. In the TCR library protocol, unique molecular identifiers were attached to individual cDNA molecules to correct for PCR bias and sequencing error. Sequencing covered both TCR alpha and beta chains, and within each sample the abundances of alpha and beta sequences were tightly co-correlated. As for the original processing: Decombinator V4 was used to perform V gene, J gene and CDR3 annotation of TCR sequences. Expanded TCRs were defined as changing significantly between any two time points under a Poisson model with p below 0.0001. TCR abundances were normalised to the total number of TCRs sequenced per sample and were expressed as counts per million. TRAV1-2 paired with TRAJ12, TRAJ20 or TRAJ33 defined MAIT TCRs, while TRAV10 paired with TRAJ18 defined iNKT TCRs. VDJdb, accessed 1 November 2021, was searched for CMV, EBV and SARS-CoV-2 annotated TCRs, excluding TCRs annotated for multiple antigens. TCRdb reprocessed the public reads (quality trimming at Q25 with fastp, clone calling with MiXCR) and kept in-frame beta chains. Every entry covers one CDR3 protein and lists the most common genes and DNA from its rows. Here the V and J calls rest on TCRdb's processing, not on the authors' analysis. This sample has around 50,000 distinct CDR3 sequences in its table, and approximately 5.6% of those were observed once. The leading ten clones occupy just over 4.5% of the sample.

At least ten counts were recorded for this clonotype. Its antigen target is currently unknown. One junction end does not reproduce the germline sequence, and a read error may be involved. The study was a case-control design nested within a healthcare worker cohort in London, UK, with weekly nasopharyngeal swab PCR tests and blood sampling. Between 23 and 31 March 2020, the week of the UK lockdown, healthcare workers were enrolled and then followed up weekly for as long as 16 weeks. Sequenced input: whole blood. The chain couples TRBV9 to TRBJ1-1, with no confident D gene call. The clonotype comes from an adult who was a healthcare worker with PCR-confirmed SARS-CoV-2 infection or an uninfected control (not recorded which). The CDR3 here reads CASRDDGTTDHF. The sequenced DNA is TGTGCCAGCAGGGACGATGGCACGACCGACCACTTT.